Listed here are 30 T cell receptor beta chains from one sample, sequenced in a study of T cells in Graves' hyperthyroidism and ophthalmopathy. RNA transcripts gave rise to amplified TCR beta CDR3 regions. RT-PCR in the first round (using the HTBI primer set) targeted the TCR CDR3. TCRdb called the multiplex PCR reads again in MiXCR, with one record for every CDR3 protein. This sample has over 550,000 distinct CDR3 sequences, with over 15% found just once. The specimen sequenced was blood. Receptors were obtained from a woman younger than 30 with Graves' hyperthyroidism.

The chain employs TRBV2 and TRBJ2-1; D is unclear. The CDR3 totals 11 residues. Germline-derived CDR1 and CDR2 are SNHLY and FYNNEI. V was trimmed by 4 bases and J by 10 bases, leaving 8 bases between them. CDR3 residues: CASSVAKEQFF. The CDR3 nucleotides read TGTGCCAGCAGTGTGGCAAAAGAGCAGTTCTTC.

The chain links TRBV24-1 to TRBJ1-4, with 9 bases identical to TRBD1. CDR3 length: 16 residues. V lost 0 bases, J lost 7 bases, and 5 bases stayed unmatched. Looked up from germline, CDR1 is KGHDR and CDR2 is SFDVKD. The CDR3 nucleotides are TGTGCCACCAGTGATTTGAACAGGGGGCGCGGTGAAAAACTGTTTTTT. This sequence encodes CATSDLNRGRGEKLFF.

This clonotype was counted at least ten times. This chain links TRBV9 with TRBJ2-3; possibly TRBD2 for D (5 bases). The germline V gene encodes CDR1 SGDLS and CDR2 YYNGEE. Trimming removed 7 bases at V and 7 bases at J, with 10 bases between. The CDR3 extends over 11 amino acids. DNA for the CDR3: TGTGCCAGCGGAGCGGAATATACGCAGTATTTT. Amino acids: CASGAEYTQYF.

The table lists this clonotype with many counts. This chain uses TRBV29-1 with TRBJ1-2, with a tentative D call TRBD1 (6 bases). Germline V CDR1 and CDR2: SQVTM, ANQGSEA. Trimming cost V 6 bases and J 4 bases, with 12 bases left between them. The CDR3 runs to 12 residues. CDR3 amino acids: CSVADRPYGYTF. The CDR3 DNA sequence: TGCAGCGTCGCGGACAGACCCTATGGCTACACCTTC.

CDR3 in amino acids: CASSFVAGGGNTGELFF. Here the CDR3 DNA reads TGTGCCAGCAGTTTTGTAGCGGGGGGGGGGAACACCGGGGAGCTGTTTTTT. The chain carries TRBV12-3 or TRBV12-4 and TRBJ2-2; 11 bases line up with TRBD2. After removal of 3 bases from V and 1 base from J, the junction contained 4 bases not matched to a gene. The CDR3 length is 17 residues.

This clonotype was counted at least ten times. The chain employs TRBV6-1 and TRBJ2-1; D possibly matches TRBD1 or TRBD2 (5 bases each). The germline gives CDR1 MNHNS, CDR2 SASEGT. This CDR3 has 15 amino acids. The ends were cut back, 5 bases at V and 0 bases at J, with 11 bases in the middle. The CDR3 spells CASSLGTVSYNEQFF. CDR3 in DNA: TGTGCCAGCAGTTTGGGGACCGTCTCCTACAATGAGCAGTTCTTC.

This clonotype was counted at least ten times. The CDR3 is CASSDTGANTEAFF. DNA for the CDR3: TGTGCCAGCAGCGATACGGGGGCGAACACTGAAGCTTTCTTT. The chain employs TRBV2 and TRBJ1-1, with TRBD1 as a possible D gene (6 bases). The CDR3 spans 14 residues. The germline gives CDR1 SNHLY, CDR2 FYNNEI. The germline V and J ends were trimmed by 6 bases and 1 base, with 12 bases remaining between them.

V and J are TRBV7-9 and TRBJ2-7; 9 positions agree with TRBD1. The germline CDR1 and CDR2 sequences are SEHNR and FQNEAQ (reference sequence). Trimming at V came to 2 bases and at J to 4 bases, leaving 9 bases not matched to a gene. The CDR3 totals 16 residues. The CDR3 loop is CASSLKTGTGTYEQYF. CDR3 coding DNA: TGTGCCAGCAGCTTAAAGACCGGGACAGGGACGTACGAGCAGTACTTC. Combining the CDR3 with reference TRBV7-9 and TRBJ2-7 gives the whole variable domain DTGVSQNPRHKITKRGQNVTFRCDPISEHNRLYWYRQTLGQGPEFLTYFQNEAQLEKSRLLSDRFSAERPKGSFSTLEIQRTEQGDSAMYLCASSLKTGTGTYEQYFGPGTRLTVT.

The V call is TRBV20-1, the J call TRBJ2-2; possible D gene TRBD2, 6 bases. Between the trimmed V and J ends, which lost 0 bases and 6 bases, there was a span of 20 bases. Germline V CDR1 and CDR2: DFQATT, SNEGSKA (reference sequence). The CDR3 is made up of 17 amino acids. CDR3 coding DNA: TGCAGTGCTAGAGATCGCGTGGCCGGGACTTCCTCCGGGGAGCTGTTTTTT. It specifies CSARDRVAGTSSGELFF.

Many counts were recorded for this clonotype. This chain joins TRBV11-3 and TRBJ2-1; D uncertain. The CDR3 is 13 residues long. Germline V CDR1 and CDR2: SGHNT, YENEEA. The V end was cut by 9 bases, the J end by 12 bases, with 21 bases between. In nucleotides, the CDR3 is TGTGCCAGTAACCCACCCGCCGAAAGGAGGCAGTTCTTC. Its protein is CASNPPAERRQFF.

This clonotype was observed at least ten times. The rearrangement links TRBV3-1 to TRBJ1-2; no firm D call. V shed 1 base and J shed 6 bases, with 6 bases lying between them. The germline V gene encodes CDR1 LGHDT and CDR2 YNNKEL (reference sequence). The CDR3 runs to 12 residues. The DNA for the CDR3 is TGTGCCAGCAGCCAAGCGTTTGATGGCTACACCTTC. As protein: CASSQAFDGYTF.

The rearrangement joins TRBV7-9 to TRBJ2-7; D gene uncertain. V dropped 1 base and J dropped 9 bases, with 10 bases sitting between them. The CDR3 length is 12 residues. The V gene's germline CDR1 is SEHNR and CDR2 FQNEAQ (reference sequence). CDR3 sequence (DNA): TGTGCCAGCAGCTTAGACGGAATTCTGCAGTACTTC. Encoded protein: CASSLDGILQYF.

This clonotype came up a few times. This chain connects TRBV19 to TRBJ1-3, with TRBD1 as a possible D gene (5 bases). CDR1 is LNHDA, CDR2 SQIVND, per germline (reference sequence). The CDR3 extends over 16 amino acids. The ends were cut back, 5 bases at V and 2 bases at J, with 16 bases in the middle. The CDR3 DNA is TGTGCCAGTAGTCGTGGCAGGGTGGGGACTGGAAACACCATATATTTT. Translating gives CASSRGRVGTGNTIYF.

This clonotype was seen at least ten times. The rearrangement uses TRBV28 and TRBJ2-1; 8 bases are shared with TRBD2. The CDR3 spans 16 residues. Germline CDR1 is MDHEN and CDR2 is SYDVKM. V trimming: 6 bases; J trimming: 0 bases; junction bases outside the gene matches: 7. CDR3 loop: CASRVLAASSYNEQFF. DNA for the CDR3: TGTGCCAGCAGGGTACTAGCGGCAAGCTCCTACAATGAGCAGTTCTTC.

The chain is built from TRBV7-2 and TRBJ1-2; possibly TRBD1 for D (6 bases). CDR1 SGHTA and CDR2 FQGNSA come from the germline V gene. This CDR3 region has 15 residues. V was shortened by 0 bases and J by 6 bases, with 14 bases between the two germline ends. CDR3 amino acids: CASSLATAGVNGYTF. CDR3 DNA: TGTGCCAGCAGCTTAGCGACGGCAGGGGTGAATGGCTACACCTTC.

The chain couples TRBV3-1 to TRBJ1-5; weak D call: TRBD1 (6 bases). Per the germline V gene, CDR1 is LGHDT and CDR2 is YNNKEL (reference sequence). Trimming took 4 bases from V and 7 from J, leaving 14 bases between them. CDR3 length: 14 residues. The CDR3 DNA sequence: TGTGCCAGCAGCCGGAGCGGGGGGCCCCAGCCCCAGCATTTT. It encodes CASSRSGGPQPQHF.

This clonotype was recorded a few times. The chain links TRBV29-1 to TRBJ1-5; no firm D call. The length of the CDR3 is 12 residues. Germline loops: CDR1 SQVTM, CDR2 ANQGSEA. V was trimmed by 4 bases and J by 2 bases, leaving 6 bases between them. CDR3 DNA sequence: TGCAGCGTTGCAGAGGGCAATCAGCCCCAGCATTTT. Its protein is CSVAEGNQPQHF.

This clonotype occurred many times. The chain links TRBV24-1 to TRBJ2-5; the D gene is possibly TRBD2 (6 bases). V gave up 3 bases and J gave up 5 bases, with 15 bases separating them. Germline V lookup: CDR1 KGHDR, CDR2 SFDVKD. This CDR3 has 15 amino acids. In DNA form, the CDR3 reads TGTGCCACCAGTGATGATACGGGACTCCAGGAGACCCAGTACTTC. Its protein is CATSDDTGLQETQYF.

This clonotype was detected a few times. This chain connects TRBV5-1 to TRBJ2-5; D is ambiguous. Trimming left V 0 bases short and J 7 bases short, with 4 bases between. The germline V gene encodes CDR1 SGHRS and CDR2 YFSETQ. The CDR3 sequence is 11 residues long. CDR3 sequence reads: CASSLDGTQYF. In DNA, the CDR3 is TGCGCCAGCAGCTTGGATGGGACCCAGTACTTC.

This clonotype was picked up many times. This chain links TRBV27 with TRBJ1-1; a possible D gene is TRBD1 (6 bases). V was clipped by 5 bases and J by 0 bases, with 22 bases between them. Germline assignment: CDR1 MNHEY and CDR2 SMNVEV (reference sequence). This CDR3 is built from 18 residues. CDR3 DNA sequence: TGTGCCAGCAGTCCACTGACAGGTTCCCGATGGATGAACACTGAAGCTTTCTTT. It specifies CASSPLTGSRWMNTEAFF.

In its sample, this clonotype was seen many times. The chain links TRBV6-2 or TRBV6-3 to TRBJ2-7; a weak D match, TRBD1 (6 bases). V gave up 11 bases and J gave up 2 bases, with 22 bases separating them. The CDR3 has 15 amino acids. From germline, CDR1 is MNHEY and CDR2 SVGEGT. The CDR3 reads CAVHPGTGHTYEQYF. CDR3 nucleotide sequence: TGTGCCGTCCACCCGGGAACGGGACACACCTACGAGCAGTACTTC.

The V gene is TRBV12-3 or TRBV12-4, the J gene TRBJ2-1, with 10 bases fitting TRBD2. The CDR3 covers 17 residues. The V and J ends lost 5 bases and 6 bases, in that order; junction bases with no gene match: 13. The CDR3 sequence: CASSHQGLAGDVNEQFF. In DNA, the CDR3 is TGTGCCAGCAGTCACCAGGGCCTAGCGGGAGACGTCAATGAGCAGTTCTTC.

In this sample, this clonotype turned up a few times. V usage is TRBV3-1 and J usage is TRBJ1-4; the D is unclear. Per the germline V gene, CDR1 is LGHDT and CDR2 is YNNKEL (reference sequence). V was clipped by 3 bases and J by 9 bases, with 11 bases between them. The length of the CDR3 is 13 residues. CDR3 residues: CASSQEPSQKLFF. The DNA of the CDR3 is TGTGCCAGCAGCCAGGAACCCTCGCAAAAACTGTTTTTT.

This clonotype was found many times. The chain employs TRBV20-1 and TRBJ2-7, with D perhaps TRBD1 or TRBD2 (6 bases each). The CDR3 has 12 residues. The V end was cut by 2 bases, the J end by 5 bases, with 10 bases between. The germline CDR1 and CDR2 sequences are DFQATT and SNEGSKA (reference sequence). CDR3: CSARLGGNEQYF. CDR3 nucleotides: TGCAGTGCTAGATTAGGGGGGAACGAGCAGTACTTC.

There are a few counts of this clonotype. The rearrangement uses TRBV20-1 and TRBJ1-5, with D unclear. V lost 0 bases, J lost 11 bases, and 14 bases lay in between. Germline V gene data show CDR1 as DFQATT and CDR2 as SNEGSKA (reference sequence). The CDR3 sequence is 13 residues long. For the CDR3, the DNA is TGCAGTGCTAGAGATGACTCGAATCGGGCCCAGCATTTT. This codes for CSARDDSNRAQHF.

A few counts support this clonotype. The J gene is TRBJ1-5, the V gene TRBV4-1; no reliable D call. The V and J ends lost 3 bases and 2 bases respectively, with 5 bases between them. CDR1 and CDR2 from the germline V gene are MGHRA and YSYEKL. This CDR3 contains 13 residues. The CDR3 DNA reads TGCGCCAGCAGCCATGTAGGCAATCAGCCCCAGCATTTT. Its translation is CASSHVGNQPQHF.

The chain is built from TRBV6-1 and TRBJ1-6; D remains unclear. Germline V gene sequence: CDR1 MNHNS, CDR2 SASEGT. The CDR3 runs 16 residues. V was cut by 3 bases and J by 0 bases, with 9 bases left in between. The CDR3 spells CASSEYTFSYNSPLHF. Here the CDR3 DNA reads TGTGCCAGCAGTGAGTACACCTTCTCCTATAATTCACCCCTCCACTTT.

On this clonotype itself: A much larger clone lies a single base off, so this may be a read error. The chain is built from TRBV2 and TRBJ1-1; the D gene is possibly TRBD1 (5 bases). The germline V and J ends were trimmed by 1 base and 3 bases, with 12 bases remaining between them. The CDR3 loop spans 15 amino acids. From germline, CDR1 is SNHLY and CDR2 FYNNEI. The CDR3 protein is CASSEVGPGYTEAFF. The CDR3 nucleotides are TGTGCCAGCAGTGAAGTGGGGCCAGGGTACACTGAAGCTTTCTTT.

The V call is TRBV5-6, the J call TRBJ2-1; no reliable D call. Germline V gene lookup returns CDR1 SGHDT and CDR2 YYEEEE. The CDR3 contains 13 residues. V was cut by 2 bases and J by 4 bases, with 7 bases left in between. In nucleotides, the CDR3 is TGTGCCAGCAGCTTCGTATCTTACAATGAGCAGTTCTTC. It is translated as CASSFVSYNEQFF.

This clonotype was picked up many times. The rearrangement uses TRBV14 and TRBJ1-2; D is unclear. CDR1 is SGHDN, CDR2 FVKESK, per germline. The germline V and J ends were trimmed by 4 bases and 8 bases, with 11 bases remaining between them. CDR3 size: 12 residues. The CDR3 reads CASSPAGIGYTF. CDR3 in DNA: TGTGCCAGCAGCCCAGCCGGCATCGGCTACACCTTC.